The clone carrying this T cell receptor (beta chain) turned up a few times. These data belong to a study of early T cells in non-severe SARS-CoV-2 infection. Study details: Sequencing targeted bulk RNA from unsorted whole blood, leaving chains unpaired.

TCRdb recomputed calls from the 5' RACE reads with MiXCR, one row per CDR3 protein. The sample holds about 40,000 distinct CDR3 sequences, about 5.3% seen once. V gave up 11 bases and J gave up 1 base, with 17 bases separating them. The CDR3 runs to 14 residues. The V gene's germline CDR1 is MNHEY and CDR2 SVGEGT. This clonotype was obtained from an adult who was a healthcare worker with PCR-confirmed SARS-CoV-2 infection or an uninfected control (not recorded which). The rearrangement uses TRBV6-2 or TRBV6-3 and TRBJ1-2, with a tentative D call TRBD1 (6 bases). Sequenced sample: whole blood. CDR3 sequence: CAGGRAGSNYGYTF. Here the CDR3 DNA reads TGTGCCGGGGGCCGCGCGGGGAGTAACTATGGCTACACCTTC.